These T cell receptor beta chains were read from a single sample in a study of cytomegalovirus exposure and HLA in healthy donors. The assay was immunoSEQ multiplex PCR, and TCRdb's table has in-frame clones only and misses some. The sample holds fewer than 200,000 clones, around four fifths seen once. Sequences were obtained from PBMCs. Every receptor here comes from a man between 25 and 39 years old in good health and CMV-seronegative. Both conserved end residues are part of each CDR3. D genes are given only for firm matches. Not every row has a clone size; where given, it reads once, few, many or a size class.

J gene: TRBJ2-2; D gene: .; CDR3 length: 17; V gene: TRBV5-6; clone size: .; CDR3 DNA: TGTGCCAGCAGCTTGGCCTTCGAGGGCAGGGGCGCCGGGGAGCTGTTTTTT; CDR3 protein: CASSLAFEGRGAGELFF
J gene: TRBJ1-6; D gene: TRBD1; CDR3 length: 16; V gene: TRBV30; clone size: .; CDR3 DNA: TGTGCCTGGAGTGGCCGGGACAGGATCTATAATTCACCCCTCCACTTT; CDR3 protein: CAWSGRDRIYNSPLHF
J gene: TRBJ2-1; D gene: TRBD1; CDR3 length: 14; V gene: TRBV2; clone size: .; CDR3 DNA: TGTGCCAGCAGGGGCAGGGGGAGAATCGATGAGCAGTTCTTC; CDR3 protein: CASRGRGRIDEQFF
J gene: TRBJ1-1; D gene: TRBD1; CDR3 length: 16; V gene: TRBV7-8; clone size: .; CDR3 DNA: TGTGCCAGCAGCCCCCGGGACAGCCAAGTGAACACTGAAGCTTTCTTT; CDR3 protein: CASSPRDSQVNTEAFF
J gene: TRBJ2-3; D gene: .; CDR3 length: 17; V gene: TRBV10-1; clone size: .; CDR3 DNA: TGCGCCAGCAGTGAGTCACCACAGAGTTGGGGCACAGATACGCAGTATTTT; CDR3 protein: CASSESPQSWGTDTQYF
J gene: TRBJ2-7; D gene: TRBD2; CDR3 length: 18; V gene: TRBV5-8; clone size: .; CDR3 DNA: TGTGCCAGCAGCTTTCAACGAGCGGGGGGCCCAAACTCCTACGAGCAGTACTTC; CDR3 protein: CASSFQRAGGPNSYEQYF
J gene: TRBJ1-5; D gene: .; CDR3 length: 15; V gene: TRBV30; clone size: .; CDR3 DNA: TGTGCCTGGAGGGCACAACAGGGAGGCAATCAGCCCCAGCATTTT; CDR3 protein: CAWRAQQGGNQPQHF
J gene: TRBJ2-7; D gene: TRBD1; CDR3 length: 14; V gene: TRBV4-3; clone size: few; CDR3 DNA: TGCGCCAGCAGCCCCGGGACAGGGGCCTACGAGCAGTACTTC; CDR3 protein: CASSPGTGAYEQYF
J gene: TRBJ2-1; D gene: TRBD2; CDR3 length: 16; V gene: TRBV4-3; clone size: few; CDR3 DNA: TGCGCCAGCAGCCAAGATACGGCTAGCGGAGACAATGAGCAGTTCTTC; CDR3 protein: CASSQDTASGDNEQFF
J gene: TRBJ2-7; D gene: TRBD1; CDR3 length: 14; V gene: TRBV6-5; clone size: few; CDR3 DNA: TGTGCCAGCAGCCCCAGACAGGGGATATACGAGCAGTACTTC; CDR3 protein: CASSPRQGIYEQYF
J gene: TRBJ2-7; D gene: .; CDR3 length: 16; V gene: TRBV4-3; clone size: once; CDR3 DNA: TGCGCCAGCAGCCAAGATATTATAGGGGGCTCCTACGAGCAGTACTTC; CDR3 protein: CASSQDIIGGSYEQYF
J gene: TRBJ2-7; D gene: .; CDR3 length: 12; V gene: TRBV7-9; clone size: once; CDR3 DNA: TGTTCCAGCAGCTCCGACAGCTACGAGCAGTACTTC; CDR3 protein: CSSSSDSYEQYF
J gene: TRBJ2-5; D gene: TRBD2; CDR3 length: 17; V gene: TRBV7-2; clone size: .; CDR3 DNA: TGTGCCAGCAGCTCCCCTCTTACCGCGGGAGGCCAAGAGACCCAGTACTTC; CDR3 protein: CASSSPLTAGGQETQYF
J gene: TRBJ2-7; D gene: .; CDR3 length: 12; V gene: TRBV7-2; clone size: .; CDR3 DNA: TGTGCCAGCAGCTTCACGGGGTACGAGCAGTACTTC; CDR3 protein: CASSFTGYEQYF
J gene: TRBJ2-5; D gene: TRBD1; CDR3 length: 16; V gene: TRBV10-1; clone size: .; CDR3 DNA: TGCGCCAGCAGTAGGAGCTCGAGACAGGGACAAGAGACCCAGTACTTC; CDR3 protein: CASSRSSRQGQETQYF
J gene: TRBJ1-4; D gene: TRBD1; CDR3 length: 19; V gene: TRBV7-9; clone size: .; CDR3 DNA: TGTGCCAGCAGCCGCACATCGGGACAGGTGTACGTGCTCCCTGAAAAACTGTTTTTT; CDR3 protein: CASSRTSGQVYVLPEKLFF
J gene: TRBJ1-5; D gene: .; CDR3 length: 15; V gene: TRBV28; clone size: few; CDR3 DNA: TGTGCCAGCGGACGGACAGTTGATAGCAATCAGCCCCAGCATTTT; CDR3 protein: CASGRTVDSNQPQHF
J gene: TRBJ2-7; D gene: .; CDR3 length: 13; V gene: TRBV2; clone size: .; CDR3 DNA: TGTGCCAGCATCTTCCGGGATTCCTACGAGCAGTACTTC; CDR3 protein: CASIFRDSYEQYF
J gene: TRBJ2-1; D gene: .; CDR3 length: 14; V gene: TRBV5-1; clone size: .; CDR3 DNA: TGCGCCAGCAGCTTGGGGCCCACCAGCAATGAGCAGTTCTTC; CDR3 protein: CASSLGPTSNEQFF
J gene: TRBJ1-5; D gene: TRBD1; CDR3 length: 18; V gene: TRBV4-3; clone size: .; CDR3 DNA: TGCGCCAGCAGCCATCTGGACAGGGGTCGTCTTAGCAATCAGCCCCAGCATTTT; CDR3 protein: CASSHLDRGRLSNQPQHF
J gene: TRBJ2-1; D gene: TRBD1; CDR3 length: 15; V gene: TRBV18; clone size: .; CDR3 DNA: TGTGCCAGCTCACCGGGGGACAGAACCTACAATGAGCAGTTCTTC; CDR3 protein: CASSPGDRTYNEQFF
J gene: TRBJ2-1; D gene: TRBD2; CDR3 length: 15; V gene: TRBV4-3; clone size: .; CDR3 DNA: TGCGCCAGCAGCCAAGAAGCTAGCGGGGTTAATGAGCAGTTCTTC; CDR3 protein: CASSQEASGVNEQFF
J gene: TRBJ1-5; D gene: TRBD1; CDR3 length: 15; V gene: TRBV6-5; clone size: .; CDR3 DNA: TGTGCCAGCAGCCCCGCACAGGGGGGTCATCAGCCCCAGCATTTT; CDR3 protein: CASSPAQGGHQPQHF
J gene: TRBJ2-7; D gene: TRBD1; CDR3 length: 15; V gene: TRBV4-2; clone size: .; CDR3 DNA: TGTGCCAGCAGCCAAGGAATAGGACAGGGGCTGGAGCAGTACTTC; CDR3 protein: CASSQGIGQGLEQYF
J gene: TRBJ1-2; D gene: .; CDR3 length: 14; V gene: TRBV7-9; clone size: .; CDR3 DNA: TGTGCCAGCAGACAACAGGGAATGGGCTATGGCTACACCTTC; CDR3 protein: CASRQQGMGYGYTF